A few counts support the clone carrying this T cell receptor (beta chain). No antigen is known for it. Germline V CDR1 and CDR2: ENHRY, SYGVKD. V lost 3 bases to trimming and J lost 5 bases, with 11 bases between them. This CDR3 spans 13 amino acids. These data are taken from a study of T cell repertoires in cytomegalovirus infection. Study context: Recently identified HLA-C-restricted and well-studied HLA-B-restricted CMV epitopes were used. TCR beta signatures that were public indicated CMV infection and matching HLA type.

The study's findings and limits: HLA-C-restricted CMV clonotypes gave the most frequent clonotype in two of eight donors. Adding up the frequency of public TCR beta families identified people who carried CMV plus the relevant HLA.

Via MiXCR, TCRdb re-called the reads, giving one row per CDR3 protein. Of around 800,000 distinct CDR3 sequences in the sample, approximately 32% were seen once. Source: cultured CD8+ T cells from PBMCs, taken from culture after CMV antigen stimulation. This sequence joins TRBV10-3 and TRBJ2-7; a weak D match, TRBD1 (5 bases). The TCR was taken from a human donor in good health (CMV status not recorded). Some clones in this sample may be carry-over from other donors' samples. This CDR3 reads CAISDAGRDEQYV. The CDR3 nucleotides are TGTGCCATCAGTGACGCAGGGCGCGACGAGCAGTACGTC.